These 25 T cell receptor beta chains share one sample of origin, sequenced in a study of CD8 T cells in Susac syndrome. With random hexamers, 0.5 to 1 ug RNA was reverse transcribed. MiXCR, applied by TCRdb to the immunoSEQ multiplex PCR reads, yields one record per CDR3 protein. The sample comprises fewer than 350,000 distinct CDR3 sequences, around 90% of which are singletons, and roughly 0.059% rests with the top ten. The specimen sequenced was CD4+ T cells from PBMCs. The receptors originated from a human donor with multiple sclerosis.

The count of this clonotype is one. The chain uses TRBV2 and TRBJ1-4; D uncertain. The CDR3 loop spans 14 amino acids. The germline V gene encodes CDR1 SNHLY and CDR2 FYNNEI. Trimming took off 8 bases at V and 0 bases at J, with 10 bases between the two ends. As DNA, the CDR3 is TGTGCCAGCCGCCCCCGCGCAACTAATGAAAAACTGTTTTTT. This translates into CASRPRATNEKLFF.

V gene TRBV4-3 combines with J gene TRBJ2-3, with 8 bases matching TRBD2. This CDR3 has 16 amino acids. The germline V gene encodes CDR1 LGHNA and CDR2 YSLEER. The trim removed 0 bases at V and 2 bases at J, leaving 4 bases unmatched. The CDR3 reads CASSQEIAGYTDTQYF. CDR3 bases: TGCGCCAGCAGCCAAGAGATAGCGGGATACACAGATACGCAGTATTTT.

The chain employs TRBV19 and TRBJ2-3, with D possibly matching TRBD2 (6 bases). The CDR3 length is 15 residues. Trimming removed 7 bases from V and 2 bases from J, with 16 bases in between. Germline V gene data show CDR1 as LNHDA and CDR2 as SQIVND (reference sequence). The CDR3 region is CASTDQAGLTDTQYF. For the CDR3, the DNA is TGTGCCAGTACCGACCAAGCGGGCCTCACAGATACGCAGTATTTT.

The genes are TRBV30 and TRBJ1-6; 7 nucleotides agree with TRBD1. Germline loops: CDR1 GTSNPN, CDR2 SVGIG (reference sequence). The V and J ends lost 7 bases and 11 bases, in that order; junction bases with no gene match: 14. The CDR3 loop spans 14 amino acids. The CDR3 here is CAYRGGESRPPLHF. The CDR3 DNA reads TGTGCCTACCGAGGGGGCGAGTCCCGGCCACCCCTCCACTTT.

V usage is TRBV2 and J usage is TRBJ1-1, with TRBD1 identical over 7 bases. The ends lost 6 bases at V and 8 bases at J; junction bases unmatched: 12. Germline V CDR1 and CDR2: SNHLY, FYNNEI. The CDR3 covers 14 residues. This CDR3 is CASRLTGVEAEAFF. Here the CDR3 DNA reads TGTGCCAGCAGACTAACAGGGGTGGAGGCCGAAGCTTTCTTT.

The chain combines TRBV6-5 with TRBJ2-2; no clear D gene. Trimming pared 4 bases from V and 6 bases from J, leaving 12 bases between. CDR3 length: 14 amino acids. Looked up from germline, CDR1 is MNHEY and CDR2 is SVGAGI. The CDR3 bases are TGTGCCAGCAGTTTGGCAGGACGCCCCGGGGAGCTGTTTTTT. Amino acid sequence: CASSLAGRPGELFF.

The rearrangement uses TRBV19 and TRBJ2-7, with 12 bases matching TRBD1. V lost 6 bases to trimming and J lost 6 bases; unmatched junction nucleotides: 6. Germline loops: CDR1 LNHDA, CDR2 SQIVND (reference sequence). This CDR3 has 14 residues. The CDR3 loop reads CASSTGTGGIEQYF. The DNA of the CDR3 is TGTGCCAGTAGCACCGGGACAGGGGGCATCGAGCAGTACTTC.

The gene calls are TRBV20-1 and TRBJ2-1, with 9 bases matching TRBD2. Germline assignment: CDR1 DFQATT and CDR2 SNEGSKA (reference sequence). V lost 2 bases, J lost 6 bases, and 8 bases stayed unmatched. The CDR3 consists of 15 residues. Here the CDR3 DNA reads TGCAGTGCTAGATCTAGCGGGGTCCGTGGCAATGAGCAGTTCTTC. Protein sequence: CSARSSGVRGNEQFF.

This rearrangement joins TRBV11-2 to TRBJ2-2; the D gene is possibly TRBD1 (6 bases). The germline gives CDR1 SGHAT, CDR2 FQNNGV. The length of the CDR3 is 19 residues. Trimming pared 1 base from V and 1 base from J, leaving 19 bases between. The CDR3 DNA is TGTGCCAGCAGCTTAGTCCGGGACACTCTATACCAGAACACCGGGGAGCTGTTTTTT. Protein product: CASSLVRDTLYQNTGELFF.

The V gene is TRBV20-1, the J gene TRBJ2-1; weak D call: TRBD1 (6 bases). Germline V lookup: CDR1 DFQATT, CDR2 SNEGSKA (reference sequence). CDR3 length: 15 residues. Trimming cost V 1 base and J 6 bases, with 16 bases left between them. The DNA for the CDR3 is TGCAGTGCTAGAGTGACAGGACAGATATCCAATGAGCAGTTCTTC. Translated, it gives CSARVTGQISNEQFF.

The V and J genes are TRBV6-5 and TRBJ1-1; tentative D call: TRBD1 (6 bases). Germline loops: CDR1 MNHEY, CDR2 SVGAGI. CDR3 length: 14 amino acids. V was shortened by 5 bases and J by 11 bases, with 21 bases between the two germline ends. The CDR3 spells CASSVSQGMGVAFF. CDR3 nucleotides: TGTGCCAGCAGTGTATCTCAGGGGATGGGGGTGGCTTTCTTT.

The chain couples TRBV7-3 to TRBJ1-5; 8 bases align to TRBD1. Germline V gives CDR1 SGHTA, CDR2 FQGTGA. The CDR3 length is 17 residues. The V and J ends lost 10 bases and 2 bases, in that order; junction bases with no gene match: 16. CDR3 DNA: TGTGCCATATTCGGGACAGGTTCTTGTGTTTGCAATCAGCCCCAGCATTTT. Its translation: CAIFGTGSCVCNQPQHF.

The chain is built from TRBV30 and TRBJ1-5; possibly TRBD1 for D (5 bases). This CDR3 is 13 amino acids long. Trimming pared 1 base from V and 6 bases from J, leaving 10 bases between. Germline loops: CDR1 GTSNPN, CDR2 SVGIG (reference sequence). The CDR3 protein is CAWSAGGGQPQHF. CDR3 in DNA: TGTGCCTGGAGTGCCGGTGGGGGTCAGCCCCAGCATTTT. Filled out from reference TRBV30 and TRBJ1-5, the complete variable domain reads SQTIHQWPATLVQPVGSPLSLECTVEGTSNPNLYWYRQAAGRGLQLLFYSVGIGQISSEVPQNLSASRPQDRQFILSSKKLLLSDSGFYLCAWSAGGGQPQHFGDGTRLSIL.

The V gene is TRBV20-1, the J gene TRBJ2-5; no firm D call. Trimming took off 0 bases at V and 5 bases at J, with 7 bases between the two ends. The CDR3 is made up of 12 amino acids. Germline V gene data show CDR1 as DFQATT and CDR2 as SNEGSKA (reference sequence). As DNA, the CDR3 is TGCAGTGCTAGAGATTCTGGGGAGACCCAGTACTTC. Its protein product is CSARDSGETQYF.

This chain uses TRBV28 with TRBJ2-3; 10 bases line up with TRBD2. The CDR3 covers 15 residues. The junction had 6 bases not matched to a gene; V was cut back by 9 bases and J by 0 bases. CDR1 and CDR2 from the germline V gene are MDHEN and SYDVKM. This CDR3 reads CASVAGGFSTDTQYF. DNA for the CDR3: TGTGCCAGTGTAGCGGGGGGCTTTAGCACAGATACGCAGTATTTT.

The chain employs TRBV4-2 and TRBJ2-1; TRBD1 or TRBD2 may be the D gene (5 bases each). This CDR3 comprises 12 residues. CDR1 and CDR2 from the germline V gene are LGHNA and YNFKEQ. The V and J ends lost 4 bases and 10 bases respectively, with 11 bases between them. CDR3 protein: CASSPGTPEQFF. In DNA form, the CDR3 reads TGTGCCAGCAGCCCCGGGACCCCCGAGCAGTTCTTC.

The chain employs TRBV20-1 and TRBJ2-1; D unresolved. With 0 bases removed from V and 9 bases from J, the gap between germline ends came to 12 bases. This CDR3 has 13 residues. Germline-derived CDR1 and CDR2 are DFQATT and SNEGSKA (reference sequence). The CDR3 is CSARDWAKSEQFF. CDR3 nucleotides: TGCAGTGCTAGAGATTGGGCTAAGAGTGAGCAGTTCTTC.

The chain recombines TRBV7-2 with TRBJ1-2; 9 nucleotides match TRBD1. The V gene end was trimmed by 4 bases and the J gene end by 5 bases; junction bases not matched to a gene: 14. The germline CDR1 and CDR2 sequences are SGHTA and FQGNSA. The CDR3 consists of 17 residues. CDR3 protein: CASSSGQGFSDGYGYTF. In DNA form, the CDR3 reads TGTGCCAGCAGCTCGGGACAGGGTTTCTCGGACGGGTATGGCTACACCTTC.

The V call is TRBV20-1, the J call TRBJ1-2, with a tentative D call TRBD1 (5 bases). This CDR3 comprises 13 residues. Germline CDR1 DFQATT, CDR2 SNEGSKA (reference sequence). Deletions cut 0 bases from V and 7 bases from J, with 12 bases between. The CDR3 sequence: CSARDWIGGGYTF. CDR3 DNA: TGCAGTGCTAGAGATTGGATTGGGGGTGGCTACACCTTC.

The chain uses TRBV28 and TRBJ2-3; 10 bases are a match to TRBD2. CDR3 size: 15 residues. After removal of 6 bases from V and 4 bases from J, the junction contained 7 bases not matched to a gene. Germline V gives CDR1 MDHEN, CDR2 SYDVKM. CDR3 DNA: TGTGCCAGCAGCTCTAGCGGGAGCCTCCCAGATACGCAGTATTTT. Its translation is CASSSSGSLPDTQYF.

This chain connects TRBV11-3 to TRBJ2-2, with unresolved D. CDR1 is SGHNT and CDR2 is YENEEA in the germline V gene. CDR3 length equals 14 residues. V lost 3 bases and J lost 2, with 7 bases in between. CDR3 sequence reads: CASSFLTNTGELFF. The CDR3 bases are TGTGCCAGCAGCTTCCTGACCAACACCGGGGAGCTGTTTTTT.

The chain uses TRBV7-2 and TRBJ1-2; D possibly corresponds to TRBD1 (5 bases). Trimming pared 5 bases from V and 8 bases from J, leaving 18 bases between. CDR1 is SGHTA, CDR2 FQGNSA, per germline. This CDR3 region has 14 residues. The CDR3 here is CASSHGPGNDGYTF. For the CDR3, the DNA is TGTGCCAGCAGCCACGGACCAGGGAATGACGGCTACACCTTC.

This chain joins TRBV3-1 and TRBJ2-5, with D perhaps matching TRBD2 (7 bases). CDR1 LGHDT and CDR2 YNNKEL come from the germline V gene (reference sequence). V lost 2 bases to trimming and J lost 5 bases, with 15 bases between them. This CDR3 has 15 amino acids. The CDR3 region has the DNA TGTGCCAGCAGCCAATATCACAGGGAGGGGGAGACCCAGTACTTC. Translating gives CASSQYHREGETQYF.

The chain joins TRBV20-1 to TRBJ2-1; TRBD2 matches 8 bases. V was clipped by 3 bases and J by 0 bases; unmatched bases: 4. From germline, CDR1 is DFQATT and CDR2 SNEGSKA (reference sequence). The CDR3 is 15 amino acids. The CDR3 loop is CSASKRGSSYNEQFF. As DNA, the CDR3 is TGCAGTGCTAGCAAGCGGGGGAGCTCCTACAATGAGCAGTTCTTC.

CDR3: CASSQERVPGNTIYF. DNA of the CDR3: TGTGCCAGCAGCCAAGAGAGAGTCCCTGGAAACACCATATATTTT. This chain links TRBV14 with TRBJ1-3, with D hard to call. Germline V gene lookup returns CDR1 SGHDN and CDR2 FVKESK. The V and J ends lost 0 bases and 2 bases respectively, with 8 bases between them. This CDR3 has 15 amino acids.